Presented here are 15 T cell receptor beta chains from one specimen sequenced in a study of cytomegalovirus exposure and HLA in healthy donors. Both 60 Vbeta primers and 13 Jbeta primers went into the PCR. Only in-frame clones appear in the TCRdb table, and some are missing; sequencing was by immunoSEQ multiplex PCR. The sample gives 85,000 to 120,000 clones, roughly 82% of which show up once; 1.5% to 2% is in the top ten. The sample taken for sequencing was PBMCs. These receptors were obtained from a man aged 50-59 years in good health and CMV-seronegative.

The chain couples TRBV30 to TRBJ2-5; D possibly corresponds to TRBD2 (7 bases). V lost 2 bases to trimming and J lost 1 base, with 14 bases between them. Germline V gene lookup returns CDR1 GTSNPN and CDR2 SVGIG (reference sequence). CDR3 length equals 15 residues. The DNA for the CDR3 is TGTGCCTGGAGTCCCTCGGGGGGCCCCCAAGAGACCCAGTACTTC. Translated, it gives CAWSPSGGPQETQYF.

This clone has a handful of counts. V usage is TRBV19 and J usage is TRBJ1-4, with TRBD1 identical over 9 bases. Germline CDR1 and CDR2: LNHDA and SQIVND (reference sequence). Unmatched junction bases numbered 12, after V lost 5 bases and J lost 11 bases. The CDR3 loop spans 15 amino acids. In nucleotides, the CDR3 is TGTGCCAGTAGTGACGATATGGACAGGGGACAGAAACTGTTTTTT. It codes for CASSDDMDRGQKLFF.

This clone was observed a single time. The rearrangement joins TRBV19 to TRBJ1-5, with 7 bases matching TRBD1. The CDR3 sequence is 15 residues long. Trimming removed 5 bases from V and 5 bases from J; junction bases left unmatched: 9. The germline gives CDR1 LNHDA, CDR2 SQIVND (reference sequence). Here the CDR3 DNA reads TGTGCCAGTAGTGTTATACAGGGGTACGATCAGCCCCAGCATTTT. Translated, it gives CASSVIQGYDQPQHF.

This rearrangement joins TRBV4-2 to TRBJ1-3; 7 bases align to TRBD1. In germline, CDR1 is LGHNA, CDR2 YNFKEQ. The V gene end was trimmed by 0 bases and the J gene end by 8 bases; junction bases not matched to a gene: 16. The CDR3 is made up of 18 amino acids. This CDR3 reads CASSQDRPGTVILDTIYF. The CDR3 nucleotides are TGTGCCAGCAGCCAAGATCGGCCCGGGACAGTAATTCTAGACACCATATATTTT.

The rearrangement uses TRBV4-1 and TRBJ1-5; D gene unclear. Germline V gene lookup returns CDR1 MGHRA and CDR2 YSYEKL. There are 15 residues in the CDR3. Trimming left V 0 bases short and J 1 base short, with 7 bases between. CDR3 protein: CASSQDMRSNQPQHF. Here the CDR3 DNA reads TGCGCCAGCAGCCAAGATATGAGGAGCAATCAGCCCCAGCATTTT.

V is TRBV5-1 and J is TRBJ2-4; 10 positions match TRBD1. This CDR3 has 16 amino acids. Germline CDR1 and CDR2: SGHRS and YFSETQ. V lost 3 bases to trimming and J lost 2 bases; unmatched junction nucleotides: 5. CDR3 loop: CASSWGTGVTKNIQYF. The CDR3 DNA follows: TGCGCCAGCAGCTGGGGGACAGGGGTAACCAAAAACATTCAGTACTTC.

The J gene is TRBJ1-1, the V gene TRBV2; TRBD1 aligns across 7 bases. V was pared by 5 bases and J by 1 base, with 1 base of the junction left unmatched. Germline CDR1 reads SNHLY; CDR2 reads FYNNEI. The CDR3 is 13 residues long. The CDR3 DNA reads TGTGCCAGCAGTAGACAGGGGAACACTGAAGCTTTCTTT. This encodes CASSRQGNTEAFF.

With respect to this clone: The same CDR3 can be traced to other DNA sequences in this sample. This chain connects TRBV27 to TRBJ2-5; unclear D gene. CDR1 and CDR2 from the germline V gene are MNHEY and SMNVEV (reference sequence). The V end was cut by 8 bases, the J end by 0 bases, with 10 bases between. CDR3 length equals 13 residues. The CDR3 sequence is CASRRLDQETQYF. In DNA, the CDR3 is TGTGCCAGCCGGCGCCTAGACCAAGAGACCCAGTACTTC.

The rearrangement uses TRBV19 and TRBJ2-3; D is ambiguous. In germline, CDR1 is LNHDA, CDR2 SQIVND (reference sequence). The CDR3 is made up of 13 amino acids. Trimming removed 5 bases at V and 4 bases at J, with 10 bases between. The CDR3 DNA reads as TGTGCCAGTAGTTTGCGGCTGGCAGATACGCAGTATTTT. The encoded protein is CASSLRLADTQYF.

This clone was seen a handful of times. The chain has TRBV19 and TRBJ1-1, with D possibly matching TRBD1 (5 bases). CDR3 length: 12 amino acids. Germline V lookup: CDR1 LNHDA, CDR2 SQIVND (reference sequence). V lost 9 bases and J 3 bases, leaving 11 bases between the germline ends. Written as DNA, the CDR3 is TGTGCCAGCTGGGGGGGGTACACTGAAGCTTTCTTT. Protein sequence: CASWGGYTEAFF.

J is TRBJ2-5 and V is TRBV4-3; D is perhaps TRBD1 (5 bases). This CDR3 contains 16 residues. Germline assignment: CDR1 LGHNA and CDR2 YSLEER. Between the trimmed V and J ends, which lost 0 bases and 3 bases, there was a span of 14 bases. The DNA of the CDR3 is TGCGCCAGCAGCCAAGATAAATTGGCAGGGAAAGAGACCCAGTACTTC. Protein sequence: CASSQDKLAGKETQYF.

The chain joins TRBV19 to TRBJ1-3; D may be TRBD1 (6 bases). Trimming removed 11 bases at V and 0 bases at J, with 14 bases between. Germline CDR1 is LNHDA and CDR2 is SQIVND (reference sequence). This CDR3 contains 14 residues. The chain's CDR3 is CASYLGGSGNTIYF. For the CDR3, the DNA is TGTGCCTCTTACCTAGGGGGCTCTGGAAACACCATATATTTT.

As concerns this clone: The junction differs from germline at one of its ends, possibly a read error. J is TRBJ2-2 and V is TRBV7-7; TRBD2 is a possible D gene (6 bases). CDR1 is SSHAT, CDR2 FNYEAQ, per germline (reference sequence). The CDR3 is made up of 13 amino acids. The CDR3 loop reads CASSLEGTGELFF. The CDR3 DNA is TGTGCTAGCAGCTTGGAGGGGACCGGGGAGCTGTTTTTT.

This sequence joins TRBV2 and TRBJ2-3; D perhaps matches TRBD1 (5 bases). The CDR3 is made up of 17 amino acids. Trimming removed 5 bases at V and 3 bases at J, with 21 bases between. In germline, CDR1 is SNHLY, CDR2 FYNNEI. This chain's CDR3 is CASSTLFQGGWTDTQYF. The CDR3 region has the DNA TGTGCCAGCAGTACCTTATTCCAGGGCGGATGGACAGATACGCAGTATTTT.

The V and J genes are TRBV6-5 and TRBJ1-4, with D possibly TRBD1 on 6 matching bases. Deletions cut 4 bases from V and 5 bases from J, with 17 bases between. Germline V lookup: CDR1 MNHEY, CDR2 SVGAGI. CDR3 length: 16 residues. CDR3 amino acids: CASSSRPTGRNEKLFF. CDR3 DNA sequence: TGTGCCAGCAGTTCACGTCCGACAGGCCGAAATGAAAAACTGTTTTTT.